This T cell receptor beta chain was found in a study of T-cell reconstitution after alpha-beta-depleted transplantation in children. The CDR3 loop spans 13 amino acids. Germline values: CDR1 SQVTM, CDR2 ANQGSEA. Between the trimmed V and J ends, which lost 7 bases and 6 bases, there was a span of 19 bases. The TCRbeta library was prepared with unique molecular identifiers. TCRdb reprocessed the PCR reads with MiXCR, giving one entry per CDR3 protein. The table has about 400,000 distinct CDR3 sequences, roughly 15% seen once. This chain joins TRBV29-1 and TRBJ2-7; D is unclear. The origin of this receptor is a human donor who donated a stem cell graft to a child with Fanconi anemia. The specimen comprised PBMCs, sampled from the stem cell graft. CDR3 loop: CSGVPGPGSEQYF. The CDR3 DNA reads as TGCAGCGGGGTACCGGGCCCTGGATCCGAGCAGTACTTC.